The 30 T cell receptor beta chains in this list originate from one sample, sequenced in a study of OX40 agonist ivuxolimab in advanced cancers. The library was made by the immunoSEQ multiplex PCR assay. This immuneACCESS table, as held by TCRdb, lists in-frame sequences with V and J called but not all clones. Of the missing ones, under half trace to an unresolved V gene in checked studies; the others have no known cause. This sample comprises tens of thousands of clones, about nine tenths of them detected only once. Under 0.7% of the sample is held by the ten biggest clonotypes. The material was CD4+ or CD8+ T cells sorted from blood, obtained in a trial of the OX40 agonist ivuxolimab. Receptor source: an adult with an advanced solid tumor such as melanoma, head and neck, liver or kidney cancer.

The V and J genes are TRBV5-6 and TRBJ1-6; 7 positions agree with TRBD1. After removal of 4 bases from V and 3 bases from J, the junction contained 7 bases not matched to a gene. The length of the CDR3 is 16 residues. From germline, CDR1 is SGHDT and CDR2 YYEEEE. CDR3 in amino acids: CASSQRQGRYNSPLHF. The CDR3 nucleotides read TGTGCCAGCAGCCAGAGACAGGGCCGCTATAATTCACCCCTCCACTTT.

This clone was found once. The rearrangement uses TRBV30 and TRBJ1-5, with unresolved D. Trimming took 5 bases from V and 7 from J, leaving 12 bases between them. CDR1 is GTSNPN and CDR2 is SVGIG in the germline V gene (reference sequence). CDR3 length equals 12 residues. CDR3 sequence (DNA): TGTGCCTGGGCTTCCGGTCGGCAGCCCCAGCATTTT. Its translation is CAWASGRQPQHF.

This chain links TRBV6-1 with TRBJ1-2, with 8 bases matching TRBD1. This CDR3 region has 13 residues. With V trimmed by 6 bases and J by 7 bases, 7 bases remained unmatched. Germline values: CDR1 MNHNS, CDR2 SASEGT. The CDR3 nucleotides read TGTGCCAGCAGGGAGCAGGGGGCGCGTGGCTACACCTTC. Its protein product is CASREQGARGYTF.

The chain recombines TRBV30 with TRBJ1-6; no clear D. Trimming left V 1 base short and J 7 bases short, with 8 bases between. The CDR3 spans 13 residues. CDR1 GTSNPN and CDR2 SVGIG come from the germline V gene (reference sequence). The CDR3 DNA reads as TGTGCCTGGAGTGGTCTGAACAATTCACCCCTCCACTTT. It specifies CAWSGLNNSPLHF.

The CDR3 loop reads CASSSGLKETQYF. The CDR3 bases are TGTGCCAGCAGTTCGGGACTAAAAGAGACCCAGTACTTC. This chain uses TRBV27 with TRBJ2-5; 7 nucleotides agree with TRBD2. The germline CDR1 and CDR2 sequences are MNHEY and SMNVEV (reference sequence). V gave up 4 bases and J gave up 3 bases; unmatched junction bases: 2. The CDR3 totals 13 residues.

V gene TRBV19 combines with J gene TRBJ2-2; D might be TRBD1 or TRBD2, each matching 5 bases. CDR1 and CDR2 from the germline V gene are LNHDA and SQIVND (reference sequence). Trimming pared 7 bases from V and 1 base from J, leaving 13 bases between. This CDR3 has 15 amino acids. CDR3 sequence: CASNQGGGNTGELFF. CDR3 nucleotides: TGTGCCAGTAATCAGGGTGGGGGGAACACCGGGGAGCTGTTTTTT.

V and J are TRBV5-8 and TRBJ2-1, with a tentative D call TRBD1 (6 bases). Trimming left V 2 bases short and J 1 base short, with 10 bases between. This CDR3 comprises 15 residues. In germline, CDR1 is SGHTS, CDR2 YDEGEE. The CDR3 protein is CASSFLGASYNEQFF. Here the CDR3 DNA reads TGTGCCAGCAGCTTTCTGGGGGCTTCCTACAATGAGCAGTTCTTC.

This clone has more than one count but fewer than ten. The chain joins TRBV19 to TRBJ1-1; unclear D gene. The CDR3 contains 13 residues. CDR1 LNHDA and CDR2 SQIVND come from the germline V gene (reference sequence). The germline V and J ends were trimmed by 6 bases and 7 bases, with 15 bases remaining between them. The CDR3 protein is CASSLVSLGEAFF. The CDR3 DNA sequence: TGTGCCAGTAGCCTAGTATCACTCGGTGAAGCTTTCTTT.

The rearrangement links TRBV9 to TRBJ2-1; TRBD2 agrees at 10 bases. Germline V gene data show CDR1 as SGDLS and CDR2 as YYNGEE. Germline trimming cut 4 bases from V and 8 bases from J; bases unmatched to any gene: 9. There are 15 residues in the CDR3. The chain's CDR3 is CASSPMLAGVHEQFF. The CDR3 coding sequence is TGTGCCAGCAGCCCTATGCTAGCGGGAGTCCATGAGCAGTTCTTC.

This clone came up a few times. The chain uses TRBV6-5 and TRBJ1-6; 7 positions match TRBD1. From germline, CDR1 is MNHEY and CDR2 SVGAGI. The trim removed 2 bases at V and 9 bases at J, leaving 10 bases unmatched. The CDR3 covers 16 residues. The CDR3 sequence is CASSYPRGQKGSPLHF. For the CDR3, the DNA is TGTGCCAGCAGTTACCCTAGGGGGCAGAAGGGTTCACCCCTCCACTTT.

This CDR3 reads CASSLALGGAGDTQYF. CDR3 nucleotides: TGCGCCAGCAGCTTAGCTCTCGGGGGGGCAGGAGATACGCAGTATTTT. J is TRBJ2-3 and V is TRBV5-1; 8 nucleotides line up with TRBD2. Trimming removed 2 bases from V and 5 bases from J; junction bases left unmatched: 10. Germline CDR1 and CDR2: SGHRS and YFSETQ. The CDR3 sequence is 16 residues long.

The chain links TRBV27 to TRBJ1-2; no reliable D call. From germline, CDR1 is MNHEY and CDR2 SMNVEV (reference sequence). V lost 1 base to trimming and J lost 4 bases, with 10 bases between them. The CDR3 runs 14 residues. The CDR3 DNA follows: TGTGCCAGCAGTTTATTCGTGGGAGCCTATGGCTACACCTTC. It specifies CASSLFVGAYGYTF.

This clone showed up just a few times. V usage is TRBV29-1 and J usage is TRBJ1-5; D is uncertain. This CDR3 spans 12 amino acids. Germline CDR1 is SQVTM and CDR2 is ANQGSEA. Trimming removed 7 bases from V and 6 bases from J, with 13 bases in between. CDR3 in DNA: TGCAGCGCAGGACGGTTAGGTCAGCCCCAGCATTTT. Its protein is CSAGRLGQPQHF.

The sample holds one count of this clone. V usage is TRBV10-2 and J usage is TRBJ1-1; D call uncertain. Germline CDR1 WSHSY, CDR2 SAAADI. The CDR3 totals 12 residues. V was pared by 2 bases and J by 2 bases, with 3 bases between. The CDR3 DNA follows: TGCGCCAGCAGTGAGGGTAACACTGAAGCTTTCTTT. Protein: CASSEGNTEAFF.

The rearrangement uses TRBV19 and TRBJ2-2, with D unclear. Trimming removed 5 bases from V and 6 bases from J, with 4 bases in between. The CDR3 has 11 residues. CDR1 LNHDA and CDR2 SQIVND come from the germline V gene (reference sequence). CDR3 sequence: CASSRSGELFF. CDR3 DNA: TGTGCCAGTAGTCGGTCCGGGGAGCTGTTTTTT.

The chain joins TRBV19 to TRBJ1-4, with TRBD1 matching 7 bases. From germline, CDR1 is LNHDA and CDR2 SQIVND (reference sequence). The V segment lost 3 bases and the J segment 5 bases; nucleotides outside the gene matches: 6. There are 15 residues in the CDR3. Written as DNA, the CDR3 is TGTGCCAGTAGTATCTCCTCCAGGGGGAATGAAAAACTGTTTTTT. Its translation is CASSISSRGNEKLFF.

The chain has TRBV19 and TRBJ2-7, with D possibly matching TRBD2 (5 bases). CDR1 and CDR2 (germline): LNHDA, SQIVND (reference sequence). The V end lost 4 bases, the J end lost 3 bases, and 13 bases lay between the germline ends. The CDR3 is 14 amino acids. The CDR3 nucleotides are TGTGCCAGTAGTACCCGGGTGGGAGTCTACGAGCAGTACTTC. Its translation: CASSTRVGVYEQYF.

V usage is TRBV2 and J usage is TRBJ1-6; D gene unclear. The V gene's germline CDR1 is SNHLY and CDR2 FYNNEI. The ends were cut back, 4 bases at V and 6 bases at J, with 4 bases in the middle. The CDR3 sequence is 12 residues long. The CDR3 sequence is CASSGTNSPLHF. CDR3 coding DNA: TGTGCCAGCAGTGGAACTAATTCACCCCTCCACTTT.

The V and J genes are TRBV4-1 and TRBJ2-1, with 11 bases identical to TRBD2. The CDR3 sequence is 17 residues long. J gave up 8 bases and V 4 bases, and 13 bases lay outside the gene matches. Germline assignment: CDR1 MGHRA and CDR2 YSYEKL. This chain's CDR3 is CASSPVFLAGGGYEQFF. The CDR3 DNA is TGCGCCAGCAGCCCCGTTTTTTTAGCGGGAGGGGGTTATGAGCAGTTCTTC.

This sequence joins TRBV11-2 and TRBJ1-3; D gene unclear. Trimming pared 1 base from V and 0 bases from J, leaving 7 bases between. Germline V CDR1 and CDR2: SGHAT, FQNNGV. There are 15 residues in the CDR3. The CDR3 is CASSLGTASGNTIYF. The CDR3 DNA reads TGTGCCAGCAGCTTAGGTACAGCCTCTGGAAACACCATATATTTT.

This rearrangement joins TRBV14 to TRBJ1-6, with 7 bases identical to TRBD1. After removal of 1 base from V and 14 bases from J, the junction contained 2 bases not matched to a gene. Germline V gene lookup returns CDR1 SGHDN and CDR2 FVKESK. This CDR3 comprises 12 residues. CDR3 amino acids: CASSQARGSLHF. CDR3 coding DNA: TGTGCCAGCAGCCAAGCCAGGGGGTCCCTCCACTTT.

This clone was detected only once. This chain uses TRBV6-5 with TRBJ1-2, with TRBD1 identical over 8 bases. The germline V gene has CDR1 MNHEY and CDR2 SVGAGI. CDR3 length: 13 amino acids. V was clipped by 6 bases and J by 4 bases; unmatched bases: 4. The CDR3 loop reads CASRTGEIYGYTF. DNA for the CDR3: TGTGCCAGCAGGACAGGGGAAATCTATGGCTACACCTTC.

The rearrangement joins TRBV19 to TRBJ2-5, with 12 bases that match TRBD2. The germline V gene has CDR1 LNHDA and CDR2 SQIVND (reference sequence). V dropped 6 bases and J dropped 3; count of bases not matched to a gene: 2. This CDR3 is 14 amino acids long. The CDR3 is CASSRLAGEETQYF. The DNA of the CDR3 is TGTGCCAGTAGCAGACTAGCGGGAGAAGAGACCCAGTACTTC.

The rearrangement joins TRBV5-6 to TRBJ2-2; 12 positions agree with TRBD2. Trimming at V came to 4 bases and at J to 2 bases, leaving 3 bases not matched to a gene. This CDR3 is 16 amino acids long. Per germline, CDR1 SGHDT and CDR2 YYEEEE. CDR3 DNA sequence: TGTGCCAGCAGCCTGACTAGCGGGAGTAACACCGGGGAGCTGTTTTTT. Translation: CASSLTSGSNTGELFF.

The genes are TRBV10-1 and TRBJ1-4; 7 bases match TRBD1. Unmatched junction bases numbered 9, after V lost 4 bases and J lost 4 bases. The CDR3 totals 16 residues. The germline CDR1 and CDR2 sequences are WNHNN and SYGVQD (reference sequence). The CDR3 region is CASSASPGTDNEKLFF. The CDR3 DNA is TGCGCCAGCAGTGCCAGCCCGGGGACAGATAATGAAAAACTGTTTTTT.

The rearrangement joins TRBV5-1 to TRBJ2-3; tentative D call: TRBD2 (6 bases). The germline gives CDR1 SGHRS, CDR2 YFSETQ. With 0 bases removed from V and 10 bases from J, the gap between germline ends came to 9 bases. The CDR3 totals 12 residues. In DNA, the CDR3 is TGCGCCAGCAGCTTGGGTGGAGGGGCGCAGTATTTT. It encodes CASSLGGGAQYF. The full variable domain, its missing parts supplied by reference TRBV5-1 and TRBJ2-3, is KAGVTQTPRYLIKTRGQQVTLSCSPISGHRSVSWYQQTPGQGLQFLFEYFSETQRNKGNFPGRFSGRQFSNSRSEMNVSTLELGDSALYLCASSLGGGAQYFGPGTRLTVL.

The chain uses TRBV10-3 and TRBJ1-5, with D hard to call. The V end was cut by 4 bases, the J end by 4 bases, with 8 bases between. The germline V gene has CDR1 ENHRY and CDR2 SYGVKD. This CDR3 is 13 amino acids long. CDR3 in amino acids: CAISGQENQPQHF. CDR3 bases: TGTGCCATCAGTGGGCAGGAGAATCAGCCCCAGCATTTT.

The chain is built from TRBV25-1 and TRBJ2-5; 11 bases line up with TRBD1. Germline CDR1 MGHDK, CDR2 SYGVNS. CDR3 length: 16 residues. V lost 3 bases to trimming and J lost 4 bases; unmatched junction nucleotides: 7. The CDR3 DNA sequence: TGTGCCAGCAGTGACCCAAGGACAGGGGGCGCAGAGACCCAGTACTTC. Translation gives CASSDPRTGGAETQYF.

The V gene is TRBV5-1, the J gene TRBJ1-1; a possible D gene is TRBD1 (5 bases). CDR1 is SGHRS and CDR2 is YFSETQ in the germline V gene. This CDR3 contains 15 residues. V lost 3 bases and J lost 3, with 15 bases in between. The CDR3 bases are TGCGCCAGCAGCTCGGGGGTGGCCGTTGACACTGAAGCTTTCTTT. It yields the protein CASSSGVAVDTEAFF.

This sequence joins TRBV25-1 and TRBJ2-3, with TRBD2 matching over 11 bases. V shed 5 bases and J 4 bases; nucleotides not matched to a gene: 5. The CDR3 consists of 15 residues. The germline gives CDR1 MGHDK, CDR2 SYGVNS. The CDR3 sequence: CASSSVSGGADTQYF. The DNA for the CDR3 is TGTGCCAGCAGTTCCGTTAGCGGGGGGGCAGATACGCAGTATTTT.